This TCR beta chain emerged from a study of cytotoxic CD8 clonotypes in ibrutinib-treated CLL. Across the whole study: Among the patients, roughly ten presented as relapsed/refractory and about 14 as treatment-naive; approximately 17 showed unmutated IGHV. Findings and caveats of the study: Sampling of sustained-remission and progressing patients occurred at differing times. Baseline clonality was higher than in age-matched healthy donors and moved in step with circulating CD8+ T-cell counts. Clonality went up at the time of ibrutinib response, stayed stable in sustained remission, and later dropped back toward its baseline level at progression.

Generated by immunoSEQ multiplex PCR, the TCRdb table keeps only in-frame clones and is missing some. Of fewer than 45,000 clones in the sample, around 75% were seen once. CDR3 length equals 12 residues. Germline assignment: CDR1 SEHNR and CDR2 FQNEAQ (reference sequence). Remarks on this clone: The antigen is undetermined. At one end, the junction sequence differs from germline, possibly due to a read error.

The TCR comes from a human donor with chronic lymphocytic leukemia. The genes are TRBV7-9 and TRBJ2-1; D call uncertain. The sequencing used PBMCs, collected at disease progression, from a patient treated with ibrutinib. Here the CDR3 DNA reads TGTGCCAGCAGCTCCGAGTACACTGAGCAGTTCTTC. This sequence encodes CASSSEYTEQFF.